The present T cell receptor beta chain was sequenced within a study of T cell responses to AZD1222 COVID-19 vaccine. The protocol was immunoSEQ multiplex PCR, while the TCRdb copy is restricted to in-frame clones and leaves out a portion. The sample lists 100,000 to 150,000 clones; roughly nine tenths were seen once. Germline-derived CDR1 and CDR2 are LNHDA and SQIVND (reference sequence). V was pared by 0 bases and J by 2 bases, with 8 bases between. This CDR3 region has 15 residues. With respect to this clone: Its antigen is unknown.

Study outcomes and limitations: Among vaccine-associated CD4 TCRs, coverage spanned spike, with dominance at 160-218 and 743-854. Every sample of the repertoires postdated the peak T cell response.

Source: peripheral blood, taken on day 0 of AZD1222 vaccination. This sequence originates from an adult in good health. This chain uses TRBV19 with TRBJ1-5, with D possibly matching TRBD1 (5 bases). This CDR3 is CASSIDQGGNQPQHF. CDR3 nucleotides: TGTGCCAGTAGTATAGATCAGGGAGGCAATCAGCCCCAGCATTTT.